The clone carrying this T cell receptor (beta chain) showed up just once. The data were taken from a study of blood T cell repertoires in COVID-19. Looking at the study overall: Spain, Italy and the United States supplied samples that represented acute and convalescent COVID-19. PBMCs, B-cell-depleted T cells, or T cells provided the cDNA or gDNA that made up the material.

The CDR3 loop spans 13 amino acids. Germline V gives CDR1 SNHLY, CDR2 FYNNEI. V shed 6 bases and J 2 bases; nucleotides not matched to a gene: 3. Original processing notes: Amplified reference gene primers provided the basis for estimating nucleated cell counts. Data came from immunoSEQ multiplex PCR; TCRdb stores just in-frame clones and leaves some out. The V and J calls and clone size come from that table; D and trimming were worked out from the DNA. The data show about 91,000 clones, roughly 85% seen once. This TCR came from a man aged 65 to 85 with acute or convalescent COVID-19. Sequencing input: peripheral blood. This rearrangement joins TRBV2 to TRBJ1-2; TRBD1 aligns across 7 bases. CDR3 nucleotide sequence: TGTGCCAGCAGAGGAGGGGGCAACTATGGCTACACCTTC. Protein: CASRGGGNYGYTF.